These 16 T cell receptor beta chains were all obtained from the same sample, sequenced in a study of T cell responses to AZD1222 COVID-19 vaccine. TCRdb keeps only in-frame clones here, not all; method: immunoSEQ multiplex PCR. The table has some 100,000 clones, around 90% seen once. The sequencing here drew on peripheral blood, taken on day 0 of AZD1222 vaccination. These TCRs come from an adult in good health.

The V gene is TRBV10-3, the J gene TRBJ1-3; the D gene is possibly TRBD1 (6 bases). Trimming cost V 6 bases and J 3 bases, with 12 bases left between them. Germline V gene lookup returns CDR1 ENHRY and CDR2 SYGVKD. This CDR3 has 14 amino acids. The CDR3 DNA reads as TGTGCCATCAGAGCTCGGACAGATGGAAACACCATATATTTT. Translating it yields CAIRARTDGNTIYF.

This chain connects TRBV12-3 or TRBV12-4 to TRBJ1-4; 10 bases fit TRBD1. This CDR3 spans 13 amino acids. V lost 6 bases and J lost 8; bases outside the gene matches: 3. In DNA, the CDR3 is TGTGCCAGCAGGGGACAGGGGAAAGAAAAACTGTTTTTT. Translation: CASRGQGKEKLFF.

The V call is TRBV5-1, the J call TRBJ2-1, with 14 bases matching TRBD2. Trimming at V came to 0 bases and at J to 8 bases, leaving 4 bases not matched to a gene. Germline lookup yields CDR1 SGHRS and CDR2 YFSETQ. This CDR3 spans 16 amino acids. CDR3 protein: CASSLEGLAGVDEQFF. CDR3 bases: TGCGCCAGCAGCTTGGAGGGACTAGCGGGAGTCGATGAGCAGTTCTTC.

This chain uses TRBV5-4 with TRBJ2-4; 14 nucleotides align to TRBD2. This CDR3 spans 15 amino acids. Looked up from germline, CDR1 is SGHNT and CDR2 is YYREEE (reference sequence). With 5 bases clipped from V and 8 bases from J, the junction kept 6 bases outside the gene matches. In nucleotides, the CDR3 is TGTGCCAGCAGGGAGGGACTAGCGGGAGCGGACATTCAGTACTTC. Protein product: CASREGLAGADIQYF.

CDR3 residues: CASSQDVSESNQPQHF. The CDR3, as DNA: TGTGCCAGCAGCCAAGATGTCAGCGAGAGCAATCAGCCCCAGCATTTT. The genes are TRBV4-2 and TRBJ1-5; D unclear. The CDR3 sequence is 16 residues long. V lost 0 bases and J 1 base, leaving 10 bases between the germline ends. The V gene's germline CDR1 is LGHNA and CDR2 YNFKEQ.

The V call is TRBV18, the J call TRBJ1-3, with a weak D call TRBD1 (6 bases). This CDR3 is 20 amino acids long. Trimming removed 1 base at V and 0 bases at J, with 22 bases between. Germline V gene data show CDR1 as KGHSH and CDR2 as LQKENI. The CDR3 DNA reads as TGTGCCAGCTCACCACTGCCCCCCGGGACACATGGGACCTCTGGAAACACCATATATTTT. It specifies CASSPLPPGTHGTSGNTIYF.

The chain employs TRBV30 and TRBJ2-2; tentatively, D is TRBD1 or TRBD2 (5 bases each). CDR3 length: 15 residues. Germline V gives CDR1 GTSNPN, CDR2 SVGIG (reference sequence). V shed 3 bases and J shed 3 bases, with 14 bases lying between them. The DNA of the CDR3 is TGTGCCTGGAGGCATTCCGGGACGGACACCGGGGAGCTGTTTTTT. Translation: CAWRHSGTDTGELFF.

Many counts were recorded for this clone. This rearrangement joins TRBV11-2 to TRBJ1-1, with D maybe TRBD1 (5 bases). The CDR3 has 17 residues. V lost 4 bases and J lost 0, with 18 bases in between. The germline gives CDR1 SGHAT, CDR2 FQNNGV. The CDR3 DNA sequence: TGTGCCAGCAGCTCCCCCTTGGACCGGACACTGAACACTGAAGCTTTCTTT. Protein sequence: CASSSPLDRTLNTEAFF.

V is TRBV4-1 and J is TRBJ1-2; no firm D call. The V and J ends lost 0 bases and 2 bases respectively, with 4 bases between them. The CDR3 sequence is 13 residues long. Per germline, CDR1 MGHRA and CDR2 YSYEKL. CDR3 region: CASSQELNYGYTF. CDR3 nucleotide sequence: TGCGCCAGCAGCCAAGAGCTAAACTATGGCTACACCTTC.

This rearrangement joins TRBV10-3 to TRBJ2-1; D uncertain. The germline gives CDR1 ENHRY, CDR2 SYGVKD. V lost 4 bases and J 6 bases, leaving 7 bases between the germline ends. The CDR3 runs to 12 residues. In DNA form, the CDR3 reads TGTGCCATCAGTGGGTGGGGCAATGAGCAGTTCTTC. Its protein is CAISGWGNEQFF.

The chain uses TRBV2 and TRBJ1-3, with 8 positions matching TRBD1. This CDR3 is 13 amino acids long. V trimming: 6 bases; J trimming: 8 bases; junction bases outside the gene matches: 6. Looked up from germline, CDR1 is SNHLY and CDR2 is FYNNEI. CDR3: CASRTGAVDTIYF. CDR3 DNA: TGTGCCAGCAGGACAGGGGCGGTAGACACCATATATTTT.

The chain couples TRBV27 to TRBJ2-3; D gene uncertain. This CDR3 is 13 amino acids long. The germline V gene encodes CDR1 MNHEY and CDR2 SMNVEV (reference sequence). V lost 8 bases to trimming and J lost 9 bases, with 18 bases between them. As DNA, the CDR3 is TGTGCCAGCTCCCCCGCCGGTCGGCAGACGCAGTATTTT. This translates into CASSPAGRQTQYF.

V usage is TRBV19 and J usage is TRBJ2-2; 8 positions agree with TRBD1. This CDR3 comprises 14 residues. Germline lookup yields CDR1 LNHDA and CDR2 SQIVND (reference sequence). V trimming: 9 bases; J trimming: 4 bases; junction bases outside the gene matches: 7. The CDR3 loop is CASQRTGLTGELFF. Written as DNA, the CDR3 is TGTGCCAGCCAACGGACAGGGCTCACCGGGGAGCTGTTTTTT.

This clone was detected only once. V is TRBV2 and J is TRBJ2-7, with TRBD1 matching 7 bases. Germline V gives CDR1 SNHLY, CDR2 FYNNEI. CDR3 length: 12 amino acids. J gave up 3 bases and V 6 bases, and 2 bases lay outside the gene matches. The CDR3 sequence is CASRGDSYEQYF. CDR3 DNA: TGTGCCAGCAGGGGGGACAGCTACGAGCAGTACTTC.

About this clone: An end of the junction differs from the germline gene, which may be a read error. V and J are TRBV28 and TRBJ1-2, with 8 bases matching TRBD1. Germline V gene data show CDR1 as MDHEN and CDR2 as SYDVKM. This CDR3 has 15 residues. CDR3 nucleotide sequence: TGTGCCAGCAGTCCCGTGGACAGGGCCGTCTATCGCTACACCTTC. Its translation: CASSPVDRAVYRYTF.

The rearrangement links TRBV18 to TRBJ1-2; 7 bases map to TRBD1. The J segment lost 4 bases and the V segment lost 3 bases, leaving 5 bases of the junction unmatched. Germline values: CDR1 KGHSH, CDR2 LQKENI. CDR3 length equals 14 residues. This CDR3 is CASSPRDRVYGYTF. The CDR3 region has the DNA TGTGCCAGCTCACCTAGAGACAGGGTCTATGGCTACACCTTC.